This T cell receptor (beta chain) emerged from a study of technical replicates of blood from a few donors. Profiled with immunoSEQ multiplex PCR; TCRdb holds only in-frame clones, not every one. The data contain tens of thousands of clones, 80% to 95% of them seen just once; the ten biggest clones take up approximately 0.4%. Looked up from germline, CDR1 is ENHRY and CDR2 is SYGVKD. This CDR3 is 15 amino acids long. J lost 7 bases, V lost 4 bases, and 6 bases had no gene match. The TCR was taken from a human donor in good health. Some clones in this sample may be carry-over from other donors' samples. The chain employs TRBV10-3 and TRBJ2-1; TRBD1 matches at 11 bases. The sequencing sample was made of T cells isolated from PBMCs. CDR3 coding DNA: TGTGCCATCAGTGCCGGACAGGGGGCGCGTAATGAGCAGTTCTTC. Protein sequence: CAISAGQGARNEQFF.